This T cell receptor (beta chain) is drawn from a study of early T cells in non-severe SARS-CoV-2 infection. The TCR library protocol was used to attach unique molecular identifiers. These identifiers were attached to individual cDNA molecules. TCRdb redid the calling of the 5' RACE reads with MiXCR, one entry per CDR3 protein. The sample includes tens of thousands of distinct CDR3 sequences, about 10% of them seen just once. Trimming pared 0 bases from V and 1 base from J, leaving 11 bases between. Germline lookup yields CDR1 DFQATT and CDR2 SNEGSKA (reference sequence). This CDR3 has 15 amino acids.

This TCR was recovered from an adult who was a healthcare worker with PCR-confirmed SARS-CoV-2 infection or an uninfected control (not recorded which). This chain joins TRBV20-1 and TRBJ2-3; D is possibly TRBD2 (6 bases). The sequenced sample consisted of whole blood. The DNA for the CDR3 is TGCAGTGCTAGAGATCCGGCTAGCGGCACAGATACGCAGTATTTT. The encoded protein is CSARDPASGTDTQYF.